A single sample gave rise to the 21 T cell receptor beta chains below, sequenced in a study of blood T cells in healthy people across ages. PCR was performed a second time for about 7 to 11 cycles using a sample-barcoded 5' primer and a J-beta primer mix. TCRdb re-called the 5' RACE reads through MiXCR, storing one row per CDR3 protein. The data hold approximately 1.5 million distinct CDR3 sequences, with 34% observed a single time. Sequenced: blood. These receptors were taken from a woman in her 30s in good health.

The CDR3 coding sequence is TGTGCCAGCAGCCCAAGGGAGCGGGTGACAGATACGCAGTATTTT. It translates to CASSPRERVTDTQYF. The chain combines TRBV7-6 with TRBJ2-3, with D possibly being TRBD2 (6 bases). Trimming removed 5 bases at V and 3 bases at J, with 15 bases between. CDR1 and CDR2 from the germline V gene are SGHVS and FNYEAQ. CDR3 length: 15 amino acids.

V gene TRBV12-3 or TRBV12-4 combines with J gene TRBJ1-2, with TRBD1 matching 7 bases. The junction had 15 bases not matched to a gene; V was cut back by 6 bases and J by 5 bases. This CDR3 contains 16 residues. CDR3 sequence reads: CASSPGGQGKGYGYTF. CDR3 bases: TGTGCCAGCAGCCCAGGGGGTCAAGGGAAGGGTTATGGCTACACCTTC.

In this sample, this clonotype turned up a few times. This sequence joins TRBV6-1 and TRBJ2-7; D remains ambiguous. The V gene's germline CDR1 is MNHNS and CDR2 SASEGT. The V end was cut by 8 bases, the J end by 1 base, with 9 bases between. This CDR3 is built from 12 residues. This CDR3 reads CASLSQSYEQYF. Here the CDR3 DNA reads TGTGCCAGCCTCTCGCAGTCCTACGAGCAGTACTTC.

V and J are TRBV5-1 and TRBJ2-7; 8 bases align to TRBD1. The junction had 6 bases not matched to a gene; V was cut back by 4 bases and J by 0 bases. Germline V lookup: CDR1 SGHRS, CDR2 YFSETQ. The CDR3 has 15 residues. The CDR3 protein is CASSGGQAFSYEQYF. CDR3 bases: TGCGCCAGCAGCGGGGGACAGGCTTTCTCCTACGAGCAGTACTTC. Combining the CDR3 with reference TRBV5-1 and TRBJ2-7 gives the whole variable domain KAGVTQTPRYLIKTRGQQVTLSCSPISGHRSVSWYQQTPGQGLQFLFEYFSETQRNKGNFPGRFSGRQFSNSRSEMNVSTLELGDSALYLCASSGGQAFSYEQYFGPGTRLTVT.

The rearrangement uses TRBV7-2 and TRBJ2-7, with D perhaps TRBD2 (5 bases). This CDR3 has 15 residues. Trimming cost V 4 bases and J 6 bases, with 19 bases left between them. Germline V gives CDR1 SGHTA, CDR2 FQGNSA. The CDR3 DNA is TGTGCCAGCAGCTCCGGACTTGGAGACCCTCGCGAGCAGTACTTC. Its translation: CASSSGLGDPREQYF. Complete variable domain (other parts from reference TRBV7-2 and TRBJ2-7): GAGVSQSPSNKVTEKGKDVELRCDPISGHTALYWYRQSLGQGLEFLIYFQGNSAPDKSGLPSDRFSAERTGGSVSTLTIQRTQQEDSAVYLCASSSGLGDPREQYFGPGTRLTVT.

This chain joins TRBV18 and TRBJ2-3; no definite D call. Germline V gives CDR1 KGHSH, CDR2 LQKENI. V lost 0 bases to trimming and J lost 7 bases, with 8 bases between them. This CDR3 has 13 residues. In DNA, the CDR3 is TGTGCCAGCTCACCACCCTCTACGTATACGCAGTATTTT. It is translated as CASSPPSTYTQYF.

The rearrangement uses TRBV7-2 and TRBJ1-2; D not resolved. Trimming cost V 0 bases and J 5 bases, with 16 bases left between them. Germline CDR1 SGHTA, CDR2 FQGNSA. This CDR3 is built from 16 residues. The CDR3 nucleotides read TGTGCCAGCAGCTTAGCTTTGACGGTTCTAGGATATGGCTACACCTTC. Its translation is CASSLALTVLGYGYTF.

This clonotype was recorded once. J is TRBJ2-1 and V is TRBV4-1; the match to TRBD2 covers 7 bases. Germline V lookup: CDR1 MGHRA, CDR2 YSYEKL. This CDR3 has 15 residues. The ends lost 2 bases at V and 4 bases at J; junction bases unmatched: 5. For the CDR3, the DNA is TGCGCCAGCAGCCAACAAGGCGGGAGATACAATGAGCAGTTCTTC. Protein product: CASSQQGGRYNEQFF.

As to this clonotype: The junction does not match germline at one end; this may be a read error. The genes are TRBV3-1 and TRBJ2-1, with D possibly TRBD2 on 5 matching bases. From germline, CDR1 is LGHDT and CDR2 YNNKEL (reference sequence). The CDR3 loop spans 13 amino acids. CDR3 bases: TGTGCCAGCAACCAAGATATCCGGGGTGAGCAGTTCTTC. Protein: CASNQDIRGEQFF.

V is TRBV5-6 and J is TRBJ1-2, with D perhaps TRBD1 (5 bases). Germline CDR1 reads SGHDT; CDR2 reads YYEEEE. The CDR3 contains 16 residues. The V end lost 1 base, the J end lost 0 bases, and 13 bases lay between the germline ends. The CDR3 region is CASSLFRAGTNYGYTF. The CDR3, as DNA: TGTGCCAGCAGCTTGTTTAGGGCAGGGACTAACTATGGCTACACCTTC. Together with reference TRBV5-6 and TRBJ1-2, the CDR3 gives the full variable domain: DAGVTQSPTHLIKTRGQQVTLRCSPKSGHDTVSWYQQALGQGPQFIFQYYEEEERQRGNFPDRFSGHQFPNYSSELNVNALLLGDSALYLCASSLFRAGTNYGYTFGSGTRLTVV.

This clonotype was observed at least ten times. The gene calls are TRBV7-8 and TRBJ2-2; D is undetermined. The CDR3 extends over 17 amino acids. CDR1 is SGHVS, CDR2 FQNEAQ, per germline. V was pared by 7 bases and J by 1 base, with 19 bases between. CDR3 loop: CASNLGWRQMNTGELFF. DNA for the CDR3: TGTGCCAGCAACCTTGGTTGGAGACAAATGAACACCGGGGAGCTGTTTTTT.

This clonotype was recorded at least ten times. V usage is TRBV5-1 and J usage is TRBJ2-5, with TRBD1 as a possible D gene (5 bases). The germline CDR1 and CDR2 sequences are SGHRS and YFSETQ. Trimming left V 1 base short and J 2 bases short, with 15 bases between. The length of the CDR3 is 16 residues. The CDR3 region is CASSLNRADRQETQYF. CDR3 nucleotide sequence: TGCGCCAGCAGCTTGAATCGGGCTGACAGACAAGAGACCCAGTACTTC.

In regard to this clonotype: The junction and the germline gene differ at one end; a read error may be behind it. This rearrangement joins TRBV10-3 to TRBJ1-6; a weak D match, TRBD1 (6 bases). The CDR3 is 16 residues long. CDR1 is ENHRY, CDR2 SYGVKD, per germline. The CDR3 protein is CTISESRTANNSPLHF. CDR3 coding DNA: TGTACCATCAGTGAGTCACGGACAGCAAATAATTCACCCCTCCACTTT.

This clonotype was detected a few times. J is TRBJ2-7 and V is TRBV6-5, with 9 bases fitting TRBD1. With V trimmed by 4 bases and J by 5 bases, 12 bases remained unmatched. Looked up from germline, CDR1 is MNHEY and CDR2 is SVGAGI. The CDR3 is 16 amino acids. The chain's CDR3 is CASSSYRGRMEDEQYF. The DNA of the CDR3 is TGTGCCAGCAGTTCATACAGGGGGCGTATGGAGGACGAGCAGTACTTC.

The V call is TRBV10-3, the J call TRBJ2-1; D might be TRBD2 (6 bases). This CDR3 spans 14 amino acids. The V end lost 4 bases, the J end lost 10 bases, and 17 bases lay between the germline ends. Germline V gene lookup returns CDR1 ENHRY and CDR2 SYGVKD. CDR3 DNA sequence: TGTGCCATCAGTGGGGAGGACGGGGTGTTAGAGCAGTTCTTC. It yields the protein CAISGEDGVLEQFF.

The chain is built from TRBV11-2 and TRBJ1-2, with 7 bases fitting TRBD1. Germline V CDR1 and CDR2: SGHAT, FQNNGV. J lost 0 bases, V lost 7 bases, and 5 bases had no gene match. The CDR3 spans 14 residues. The CDR3 DNA sequence: TGTGCCAGCACCCGACAGGGATCTAACTATGGCTACACCTTC. This gives the protein CASTRQGSNYGYTF.

This clonotype showed up just a few times. This chain uses TRBV27 with TRBJ2-1; D gene uncertain. Germline CDR1 is MNHEY and CDR2 is SMNVEV (reference sequence). The germline V and J ends were trimmed by 3 bases and 1 base, with 7 bases remaining between them. The CDR3 runs 14 residues. DNA of the CDR3: TGTGCCAGCAGTTTTGGTCTTTCCTACAATGAGCAGTTCTTC. Its translation is CASSFGLSYNEQFF.

The chain combines TRBV27 with TRBJ1-6; D is undetermined. Between the trimmed V and J ends, which lost 2 bases and 2 bases, there was a span of 7 bases. This CDR3 contains 15 residues. Germline V gene lookup returns CDR1 MNHEY and CDR2 SMNVEV (reference sequence). The CDR3 region has the DNA TGTGCCAGCAGTTTAGGGTGGACCTATAATTCACCCCTCCACTTT. The encoded protein is CASSLGWTYNSPLHF.

This clonotype was counted a few times. The V and J genes are TRBV11-2 and TRBJ2-1; perhaps TRBD1 as D (6 bases). Germline CDR1 and CDR2: SGHAT and FQNNGV. Trimming removed 5 bases from V and 4 bases from J, with 18 bases in between. This CDR3 spans 16 amino acids. The CDR3 DNA reads TGTGCCAGCAGCCCCCTGAGGACAGACACTTACAATGAGCAGTTCTTC. Translating gives CASSPLRTDTYNEQFF.

This clonotype was seen only a few times. The V and J genes are TRBV7-9 and TRBJ2-1; no definite D call. The ends were cut back, 2 bases at V and 6 bases at J, with 14 bases in the middle. Germline loops: CDR1 SEHNR, CDR2 FQNEAQ (reference sequence). The CDR3 is 15 residues long. The CDR3 DNA is TGTGCCAGCAGCTTATTAGTAAATTGGGCCAATGAGCAGTTCTTC. It codes for CASSLLVNWANEQFF.

The chain combines TRBV20-1 with TRBJ2-1; D is undetermined. The length of the CDR3 is 14 residues. From germline, CDR1 is DFQATT and CDR2 SNEGSKA (reference sequence). V gave up 3 bases and J gave up 7 bases, with 16 bases separating them. CDR3 nucleotide sequence: TGCAGTGCTAGCCCCCCCAAGAAAGATAATGAGCAGTTCTTC. Translated: CSASPPKKDNEQFF.